The rows below give T cell receptor beta chains drawn from one sample of a study of cytomegalovirus exposure and HLA in healthy donors. Some clones are missing from TCRdb's copy, which holds only in-frame ones; the method was immunoSEQ multiplex PCR. The top ten hold around 7% of the sample, which has tens of thousands of clones, over 70% seen once. Sequences were obtained from PBMCs. These receptor sequences come from a woman in her 40s in good health and CMV-seronegative. CDR3s include the opening cysteine and the closing phenylalanine or tryptophan. Fields, in order: D gene, J gene, V gene, clone size, CDR3 DNA, CDR3 protein. D genes are given only for firm matches. For some rows the clone size is stated as once, few or many, or as a class when expanded; others skip it.

-	TRBJ1-2	TRBV18	-	TGTGCCAGCTCACCAAGGACAGCTACTAACTATGGCTACACCTTC	CASSPRTATNYGYTF
TRBD1	TRBJ1-5	TRBV18	-	TGTGCCAGCTCAGAACAGGGGGCGGGTCAGCCCCAGCATTTT	CASSEQGAGQPQHF
TRBD1	TRBJ1-5	TRBV28	-	TGTGCCAGCAGCCCTACAGGGGGCTCCAATCAGCCCCAGCATTTT	CASSPTGGSNQPQHF
TRBD2	TRBJ2-1	TRBV5-1	few	TGCGCCAGCAGCGACGGGACTAGCGGGCACAATGAGCAGTTCTTC	CASSDGTSGHNEQFF
TRBD2	TRBJ2-1	TRBV5-1	-	TGCGCCAGCAGCTTGGTGACTAGCCCGGGTTGGGGACACAATGAGCAGTTCTTC	CASSLVTSPGWGHNEQFF
-	TRBJ1-3	TRBV5-1	-	TGCGCCAGCAGCTTGGGACAGTCTGGAAACACCATATATTTT	CASSLGQSGNTIYF
TRBD2	TRBJ2-2	TRBV30	once	TGTGCCTGGAGTGTCTCCAATAGCGGGAGAGCTAACACCGGGGAGCTGTTTTTT	CAWSVSNSGRANTGELFF
-	TRBJ2-3	TRBV28	-	TGTGCCAGCAGTTCGGGGTTGAGGTTTTCTAGCACAGATACGCAGTATTTT	CASSSGLRFSSTDTQYF
-	TRBJ2-5	TRBV13	once	TGTGCCAGCAGCTCACTACTAGGGACCCAGTACTTC	CASSSLLGTQYF
-	TRBJ2-7	TRBV2	-	TGTGCCAGCAGTGATCTTAGGACAGCTAGCTCCTACGAGCAGTACTTC	CASSDLRTASSYEQYF
-	TRBJ2-3	TRBV18	-	TGTGCCAGCTCACCCCTCCCTCCCCAGAAGAAAACAGATACGCAGTATTTT	CASSPLPPQKKTDTQYF
-	TRBJ1-2	TRBV14	-	TGTGCCAGCAGCCAGGTCCGGACTGGATCCTATGGCTACACCTTC	CASSQVRTGSYGYTF
-	TRBJ1-4	TRBV30	-	TGTGCCTGGAGTTCTGCAACTAATGAAAAACTGTTTTTT	CAWSSATNEKLFF
-	TRBJ1-1	TRBV30	-	TGTGCCTGGAGTGTACGAGTTGAAGCTTTCTTT	CAWSVRVEAFF
TRBD2	TRBJ2-1	TRBV5-5	-	TGTGCCAGCAGCTCCTCGGCAGGAATAGCGGGGGCCGAGCAGTTCTTC	CASSSSAGIAGAEQFF
-	TRBJ1-5	TRBV19	-	TGTGCCAGTAGTTCGTCCGGTCAGCCCCAGCATTTT	CASSSSGQPQHF
-	TRBJ1-2	TRBV7-9	once	TGTGCCAGCAGCTTCCGCAGGGTGGACCAGGGCTACACCTTC	CASSFRRVDQGYTF
TRBD2	TRBJ2-2	TRBV2	-	TGTGCCAGCAACCCTTCGGGACTAGCGTCCGGGGAGCTGTTTTTT	CASNPSGLASGELFF
-	TRBJ1-2	TRBV28	-	TGTGCCAGCAGCCTTAGGTGGGGCGCCCACTATGGCTACACCTTC	CASSLRWGAHYGYTF
-	TRBJ2-7	TRBV28	-	TGTGCCAGCAGTTATGGGCAGGGCCCTTTCTACGAGCAGTACTTC	CASSYGQGPFYEQYF
TRBD1	TRBJ1-2	TRBV6-4	-	TGTGCCAGCAGTGATTCAGGGGGCTATGGCTACACCTTC	CASSDSGGYGYTF
TRBD2	TRBJ2-3	TRBV27	once	TGTGCCAGCAGTTTAGGCCTAGCGGGAGGCACAGATACGCAGTATTTT	CASSLGLAGGTDTQYF
TRBD1	TRBJ2-5	TRBV30	few	TGTGCCTGGAGTAGGGGGCTAGAGACCCAGTACTTC	CAWSRGLETQYF